These 15 T cell receptor beta chains were sequenced from one sample in a study of shared clonotypes between healthy human individuals. Here immunoSEQ multiplex PCR was the method, and the copy in TCRdb shows in-frame clones only, minus some. In the table there are 2 million to 2.5 million clones, roughly 96% of which are singletons. The sample comprised naive CD4+ T cells sorted from blood. The sample's subset: CD45RA+ positively selected. The receptors stem from a man younger than 35 in good health.

This clone occurred once. The genes are TRBV7-6 and TRBJ2-3; no definite D call. The CDR3 runs to 16 residues. Looked up from germline, CDR1 is SGHVS and CDR2 is FNYEAQ. Trimming took 6 bases from V and 2 from J, leaving 18 bases between them. The chain's CDR3 is CASSLVSFAFTDTQYF. CDR3 nucleotide sequence: TGTGCCAGCAGTCTAGTTAGCTTCGCTTTCACAGATACGCAGTATTTT.

The chain is built from TRBV25-1 and TRBJ2-2; tentative D call: TRBD2 (7 bases). V was cut by 6 bases and J by 7 bases, with 21 bases left in between. This CDR3 comprises 16 residues. CDR1 is MGHDK, CDR2 SYGVNS, per germline. In nucleotides, the CDR3 is TGTGCCAGCAGCCTCGCCGGGGCGGGGGCGGTCGGGGAGCTGTTTTTT. This encodes CASSLAGAGAVGELFF. Using reference TRBV25-1 and TRBJ2-2 for the parts outside the CDR3, the full variable domain is EADIYQTPRYLVIGTGKKITLECSQTMGHDKMYWYQQDPGMELHLIHYSYGVNSTEKGDLSSESTVSRIRTEHFPLTLESARPSHTSQYLCASSLAGAGAVGELFFGEGSRLTVL.

As to this clone: Within the sample, other DNA sequences also encode this same CDR3. In DNA, the CDR3 is TGTGCCTGGAGCCCCGGGACCTTCTACGAGCAGTACTTC. Translated: CAWSPGTFYEQYF. The chain uses TRBV30 and TRBJ2-7; D may correspond to TRBD1 or TRBD2 (5 bases each). The CDR3 is 13 residues long. Germline-derived CDR1 and CDR2 are GTSNPN and SVGIG (reference sequence). V gave up 3 bases and J gave up 3 bases, with 12 bases separating them.

V and J are TRBV27 and TRBJ2-2, with 8 bases lining up with TRBD2. The J segment lost 6 bases and the V segment lost 3 bases, leaving 3 bases of the junction unmatched. The germline V gene encodes CDR1 MNHEY and CDR2 SMNVEV (reference sequence). The CDR3 is 14 amino acids. CDR3 region: CASSFREGPGELFF. The CDR3 nucleotides read TGTGCCAGCAGTTTTCGGGAGGGCCCCGGGGAGCTGTTTTTT.

As for this clone: Other DNA sequences in this specimen translate into the identical CDR3. J is TRBJ2-3 and V is TRBV10-3; 9 nucleotides agree with TRBD1. Trimming removed 4 bases from V and 4 bases from J; junction bases left unmatched: 3. Germline CDR1 ENHRY, CDR2 SYGVKD. The CDR3 runs 14 residues. Here the CDR3 reads CAISGTGGADTQYF. DNA of the CDR3: TGTGCCATCAGTGGCACAGGGGGCGCAGATACGCAGTATTTT.

CDR3 sequence reads: CASSHEASSYNEQFF. DNA for the CDR3: TGTGCCAGCAGCCACGAGGCTAGCTCCTACAATGAGCAGTTCTTC. The chain is built from TRBV5-4 and TRBJ2-1; D not certain. This CDR3 has 15 residues. The V end lost 4 bases, the J end lost 0 bases, and 11 bases lay between the germline ends. The V gene's germline CDR1 is SGHNT and CDR2 YYREEE (reference sequence).

The rearrangement links TRBV7-9 to TRBJ2-6; TRBD2 aligns across 10 bases. Germline V gives CDR1 SEHNR, CDR2 FQNEAQ (reference sequence). The CDR3 covers 17 residues. V was clipped by 1 base and J by 3 bases; unmatched bases: 3. CDR3 residues: CASSLELAGFGANVLTF. In DNA, the CDR3 is TGTGCCAGCAGCTTAGAACTAGCGGGATTTGGGGCCAACGTCCTGACTTTC.

The chain employs TRBV7-9 and TRBJ2-2, with 7 positions matching TRBD1. CDR3 length: 14 amino acids. Trimming took 1 base from V and 8 from J; bases not matched to a gene: 4. Germline V lookup: CDR1 SEHNR, CDR2 FQNEAQ (reference sequence). The CDR3: CASSLEDRSGELFF. CDR3 DNA: TGTGCCAGCAGCTTAGAGGACAGGTCTGGGGAGCTGTTTTTT.

The CDR3 is CASSVGAGVPDTQYF. The CDR3 nucleotides read TGTGCCAGCAGCGTAGGAGCGGGAGTACCAGATACGCAGTATTTT. The chain recombines TRBV9 with TRBJ2-3; 8 nucleotides line up with TRBD2. Trimming cost V 0 bases and J 4 bases; bases outside gene matches: 4. This CDR3 region has 15 residues. Germline CDR1 is SGDLS and CDR2 is YYNGEE.

The gene calls are TRBV5-1 and TRBJ1-1; 7 bases map to TRBD1. With 5 bases clipped from V and 3 bases from J, the junction kept 4 bases outside the gene matches. Germline V gene data show CDR1 as SGHRS and CDR2 as YFSETQ. This CDR3 has 13 residues. The CDR3 loop reads CASRYTGDTEAFF. The CDR3 DNA follows: TGCGCCAGCAGGTATACAGGGGACACTGAAGCTTTCTTT.

This sequence joins TRBV11-2 and TRBJ2-7, with unresolved D. This CDR3 is built from 14 residues. Trimming removed 0 bases from V and 6 bases from J, with 12 bases in between. The germline V gene encodes CDR1 SGHAT and CDR2 FQNNGV. As DNA, the CDR3 is TGTGCCAGCAGCTTAGATACCCAACGGCGCGAGCAGTACTTC. This codes for CASSLDTQRREQYF.

The chain joins TRBV28 to TRBJ2-5; D call uncertain. The CDR3 extends over 17 amino acids. The germline V gene has CDR1 MDHEN and CDR2 SYDVKM. Trimming took off 2 bases at V and 5 bases at J, with 21 bases between the two ends. As DNA, the CDR3 is TGTGCCAGCAGTTTACGACGGGCGGAAAGCCAGCATGAGACCCAGTACTTC. Its protein product is CASSLRRAESQHETQYF.

J is TRBJ2-1 and V is TRBV9; 12 bases map to TRBD1. This CDR3 contains 16 residues. J gave up 6 bases and V 0 bases, and 4 bases lay outside the gene matches. The germline V gene encodes CDR1 SGDLS and CDR2 YYNGEE. The CDR3 sequence: CASSVAGTGGSNEQFF. CDR3 bases: TGTGCCAGCAGCGTAGCGGGGACAGGGGGCTCCAATGAGCAGTTCTTC.

The chain uses TRBV2 and TRBJ2-2; 9 bases are a match to TRBD2. CDR3 size: 15 residues. J lost 6 bases, V lost 3 bases, and 5 bases had no gene match. Germline assignment: CDR1 SNHLY and CDR2 FYNNEI. The CDR3 DNA reads TGTGCCAGCAGTGAGCCTAGCGGGGCCGCCGGGGAGCTGTTTTTT. It encodes CASSEPSGAAGELFF.

V and J are TRBV7-9 and TRBJ2-7; D is ambiguous. Trimming cost V 2 bases and J 6 bases, with 8 bases left between them. Germline-derived CDR1 and CDR2 are SEHNR and FQNEAQ (reference sequence). The CDR3 runs to 12 residues. The CDR3 is CASSLLSTEQYF. The CDR3 region has the DNA TGTGCCAGCAGCTTATTGTCGACCGAGCAGTACTTC. The variable domain in full, with the rest retrieved from reference TRBV7-9 and TRBJ2-7, is DTGVSQNPRHKITKRGQNVTFRCDPISEHNRLYWYRQTLGQGPEFLTYFQNEAQLEKSRLLSDRFSAERPKGSFSTLEIQRTEQGDSAMYLCASSLLSTEQYFGPGTRLTVT.